This TCR beta chain appears in the sequencing data of a study of identical twins. This clonotype occurred many times. The antigen remains unidentified. There were only healthy Caucasians among the donors. V was clipped by 8 bases and J by 1 base, with 18 bases between them. From germline, CDR1 is SNHLY and CDR2 FYNNEI. The CDR3 is 15 residues long. Template switching (which added a universal primer site) was used, and cDNA carried unique molecular identifiers. A single record per CDR3 protein comes from TCRdb applying MiXCR to the 5' RACE reads. The table includes around 160,000 distinct CDR3 sequences, around 3.5% detected once. Study-level points and caveats: Rather than following the same donors, the conclusions depended on cross-sectional statistical analysis. Within monozygotic twins, out-of-frame TCR alpha sharing was underestimated by the models.

This TCR was sampled from a man aged 18 to 29 in good health. Sequenced sample: memory T cells sorted from blood. The rearrangement uses TRBV2 and TRBJ2-7; no definite D call. CDR3 amino acids: CASRTTDFSSYEQYF. The CDR3, as DNA: TGTGCCAGCCGAACTACAGACTTTTCGTCCTACGAGCAGTACTTC. Full variable domain (outside the CDR3, taken from reference TRBV2 and TRBJ2-7): EPEVTQTPSHQVTQMGQEVILRCVPISNHLYFYWYRQILGQKVEFLVSFYNNEISEKSEIFDDQFSVERPDGSNFTLKIRSTKLEDSAMYFCASRTTDFSSYEQYFGPGTRLTVT.